There are a few counts of the clone carrying this TCR beta chain. One end of the junction is discordant with germline, which a read error may explain. The CDR3 runs 12 residues. Germline assignment: CDR1 DFQATT and CDR2 SNEGSKA (reference sequence). This entry is derived from a study of T cells in Graves' hyperthyroidism and ophthalmopathy. Study-wide context: Any treatment followed the collection of peripheral blood at initial diagnosis.

Researchers took RNA transcripts and amplified the TCR beta CDR3 regions from them. Primed by the HTBI set, a first-round RT-PCR was run on the TCR CDR3. TCRdb redid the calling of the multiplex PCR reads with MiXCR, one entry per CDR3 protein. The repertoire consists of about 380,000 distinct CDR3 sequences, with 14% occurring once and the leading ten covering around 10%. Researchers defined stable Graves' hyperthyroidism as no ophthalmopathy progression within 18 months. Those with hyperthyroidism were 18 to 65 years old, newly diagnosed, and ill for under 2 months. Diagnosis rested on symptoms, serum thyroxine and TRAb, thyroid ultrasound, and orbital computed tomography.

The chain employs TRBV20-1 and TRBJ2-5; possibly TRBD1 for D (5 bases). Sequencing input: blood. The origin of this receptor is a woman aged 55-69 years with Graves' hyperthyroidism. The CDR3 sequence is CSARWGVETQHF. The DNA of the CDR3 is TGCAGTGCTAGGTGGGGCGTAGAGACCCAGCACTTC.